One and the same sample provided the 27 T cell receptor beta chains below, sequenced in a study of blood T cell repertoires in COVID-19. Profiling relied on immunoSEQ multiplex PCR, and the TCRdb table lists in-frame clones only, not all of them. This table has about 50,000 clones, approximately 82% appearing once. The specimen sequenced was peripheral blood. The receptors were sampled from a human donor in a cohort sampled during active COVID-19.

The gene calls are TRBV7-6 and TRBJ2-5, with TRBD1 matching over 8 bases. Germline assignment: CDR1 SGHVS and CDR2 FNYEAQ. V was clipped by 5 bases and J by 0 bases; unmatched bases: 8. This CDR3 is built from 16 residues. The CDR3 loop is CASSQGQGQYQETQYF. The CDR3 DNA sequence: TGTGCCAGCAGCCAAGGACAGGGACAGTACCAAGAGACCCAGTACTTC. The variable domain in full, completed from reference TRBV7-6 and TRBJ2-5, reads GAGVSQSPRYKVTKRGQDVALRCDPISGHVSLYWYRQALGQGPEFLTYFNYEAQQDKSGLPNDRFSAERPEGSISTLTIQRTEQRDSAMYRCASSQGQGQYQETQYFGPGTRLLVL.

The chain joins TRBV2 to TRBJ1-4, with 7 bases aligning to TRBD1. The CDR3 extends over 15 amino acids. Germline V gene sequence: CDR1 SNHLY, CDR2 FYNNEI. V lost 6 bases to trimming and J lost 8 bases; unmatched junction nucleotides: 12. CDR3 sequence (DNA): TGTGCCAGCAGGGATCCCGGGACAGCCCTAGAAAAACTGTTTTTT. It codes for CASRDPGTALEKLFF.

V gene TRBV7-6 combines with J gene TRBJ1-6; D ambiguous. The CDR3 contains 15 residues. The V and J ends lost 1 base and 3 bases respectively, with 7 bases between them. Germline loops: CDR1 SGHVS, CDR2 FNYEAQ. CDR3 loop: CASSLVDNYNSPLHF. Written as DNA, the CDR3 is TGTGCCAGCAGCTTAGTCGACAACTATAATTCACCCCTCCACTTT.

The rearrangement joins TRBV6-2 or TRBV6-3 to TRBJ2-7; tentatively, D is TRBD1 (5 bases). Trimming cost V 3 bases and J 2 bases, with 14 bases left between them. This CDR3 is built from 15 residues. The germline gives CDR1 MNHEY, CDR2 SVGEGT. CDR3 region: CASSYEETATYEQYF. The CDR3 region has the DNA TGTGCCAGCAGTTATGAAGAGACAGCCACCTACGAGCAGTACTTC.

This chain uses TRBV5-1 with TRBJ1-4; 9 bases match TRBD1. This CDR3 is 13 amino acids long. CDR1 is SGHRS, CDR2 YFSETQ, per germline. Trimming removed 3 bases from V and 8 bases from J; junction bases left unmatched: 2. The CDR3, as DNA: TGCGCCAGCAGCTGGGACAGGGCCGAAAAACTGTTTTTT. The encoded protein is CASSWDRAEKLFF.

As DNA, the CDR3 is TGTGCCGGACTTTCGGGCTCTGAAGCTTTCTTT. Translation gives CAGLSGSEAFF. V and J are TRBV7-9 and TRBJ1-1, with D uncertain. V was cut by 11 bases and J by 6 bases, with 13 bases left in between. CDR1 and CDR2 (germline): SEHNR, FQNEAQ (reference sequence). The CDR3 runs to 11 residues.

The CDR3 nucleotides are TGTGCTAGTGGTTTCAGGACAGGGGGCTCGAACTATGGCTACACCTTC. As protein: CASGFRTGGSNYGYTF. The V call is TRBV12-5, the J call TRBJ1-2, with 11 bases aligning to TRBD1. J was trimmed by 2 bases and V by 3 bases; bases with no gene match: 5. There are 16 residues in the CDR3. CDR1 and CDR2 from the germline V gene are LGHNT and FRNRAP.

This chain uses TRBV27 with TRBJ2-5; 9 bases agree with TRBD1. V shed 5 bases and J 4 bases; nucleotides not matched to a gene: 11. The CDR3 spans 16 residues. Looked up from germline, CDR1 is MNHEY and CDR2 is SMNVEV (reference sequence). The CDR3 is CASSPGTGFTGETQYF. CDR3 in DNA: TGTGCCAGCAGTCCCGGGACAGGGTTCACGGGAGAGACCCAGTACTTC.

CDR3 protein: CASSLQGEGNTIYF. The CDR3 nucleotides read TGCGCCAGCAGCTTACAGGGGGAAGGAAACACCATATATTTT. The chain is built from TRBV5-1 and TRBJ1-3, with 8 bases that match TRBD1. The junction had 2 bases not matched to a gene; V was cut back by 2 bases and J by 4 bases. The CDR3 has 14 amino acids. Germline V gives CDR1 SGHRS, CDR2 YFSETQ.

The rearrangement uses TRBV4-1 and TRBJ1-2; 10 bases line up with TRBD1. The V gene's germline CDR1 is MGHRA and CDR2 YSYEKL. J gave up 1 base and V 2 bases, and 10 bases lay outside the gene matches. The CDR3 runs 18 residues. CDR3 bases: TGCGCCAGCAGCCAAAGCCTATTTGGGACAGGGGTTAACTATGGCTACACCTTC. This translates into CASSQSLFGTGVNYGYTF.

This clone came up once. The rearrangement links TRBV19 to TRBJ1-2; 9 nucleotides agree with TRBD1. This CDR3 region has 14 residues. CDR1 and CDR2 (germline): LNHDA, SQIVND (reference sequence). J was trimmed by 2 bases and V by 3 bases; bases with no gene match: 1. The CDR3 DNA reads TGTGCCAGTAGTATCGGACAGGGGAACTATGGCTACACCTTC. Residues: CASSIGQGNYGYTF.

This clone was observed a few times. The rearrangement links TRBV19 to TRBJ2-7, with TRBD1 matching over 8 bases. CDR3 size: 13 residues. Trimming at V came to 9 bases and at J to 3 bases, leaving 7 bases not matched to a gene. Germline assignment: CDR1 LNHDA and CDR2 SQIVND (reference sequence). The DNA for the CDR3 is TGTGCCAGCCTGAGGACAGGGCACTACGAGCAGTACTTC. Amino acids: CASLRTGHYEQYF.

In nucleotides, the CDR3 is TGTGCCAGCTCCGACCGACAGGGGGGTGGTGGCTACACCTTC. Translating gives CASSDRQGGGGYTF. This chain connects TRBV2 to TRBJ1-2; TRBD1 matches at 9 bases. The V gene end was trimmed by 8 bases and the J gene end by 7 bases; junction bases not matched to a gene: 11. Germline-derived CDR1 and CDR2 are SNHLY and FYNNEI. The CDR3 has 14 residues.

The table lists this clone with a few counts. CDR3 DNA sequence: TGTGCCAGCAGCGTCCGGGACAGTAAGGATGGCTACACCTTC. Translating gives CASSVRDSKDGYTF. The rearrangement links TRBV7-2 to TRBJ1-2, with 7 positions matching TRBD1. V dropped 5 bases and J dropped 6; count of bases not matched to a gene: 9. Germline V gene lookup returns CDR1 SGHTA and CDR2 FQGNSA. The CDR3 is made up of 14 amino acids.

On this clone itself: Different DNA sequences within this sample yield the same CDR3. The chain recombines TRBV10-3 with TRBJ1-2; unclear D gene. V lost 6 bases and J 5 bases, leaving 16 bases between the germline ends. The length of the CDR3 is 14 residues. Per the germline V gene, CDR1 is ENHRY and CDR2 is SYGVKD. The CDR3 spells CAISRRELHYGYTF. CDR3 in DNA: TGTGCCATCAGCCGCCGGGAGCTACATTATGGCTACACCTTC.

The rearrangement joins TRBV5-1 to TRBJ2-7, with D possibly TRBD1 on 7 matching bases. Germline V lookup: CDR1 SGHRS, CDR2 YFSETQ. V was shortened by 0 bases and J by 4 bases, with 17 bases between the two germline ends. This CDR3 has 16 amino acids. The CDR3 sequence is CASSLAGQGGVYEQYF. The CDR3, as DNA: TGCGCCAGCAGCTTGGCCGGGCAGGGGGGAGTATACGAGCAGTACTTC.

V and J are TRBV5-1 and TRBJ2-5; 12 nucleotides align to TRBD2. Per the germline V gene, CDR1 is SGHRS and CDR2 is YFSETQ. This CDR3 is 16 amino acids long. Trimming took 3 bases from V and 4 from J; bases not matched to a gene: 7. The CDR3 here is CASSSGTSGFGETQYF. Here the CDR3 DNA reads TGCGCCAGCAGCTCCGGGACTAGCGGGTTTGGAGAGACCCAGTACTTC.

The table lists this clone with a count of one. The J gene is TRBJ1-2, the V gene TRBV7-8, with D unresolved. V was cut by 1 base and J by 0 bases, with 6 bases left in between. This CDR3 has 14 amino acids. The V gene's germline CDR1 is SGHVS and CDR2 FQNEAQ. This CDR3 is CASSLGATNYGYTF. The CDR3 DNA reads TGTGCCAGCAGCTTAGGCGCCACTAACTATGGCTACACCTTC.

The chain joins TRBV19 to TRBJ2-3, with D possibly TRBD2 on 6 matching bases. The CDR3 totals 13 residues. Germline V gene data show CDR1 as LNHDA and CDR2 as SQIVND (reference sequence). V lost 5 bases, J lost 3 bases, and 9 bases lay in between. The CDR3 reads CASSPGVTDTQYF. Here the CDR3 DNA reads TGTGCCAGTAGTCCGGGGGTTACAGATACGCAGTATTTT.

This clone has only one observation. The V call is TRBV5-8, the J call TRBJ2-2; TRBD2 might be the D (5 bases). Trimming took 5 bases from V and 5 from J, leaving 10 bases between them. Germline V CDR1 and CDR2: SGHTS, YDEGEE. This CDR3 contains 13 residues. CDR3 amino acids: CASRYSGTGELFF. The CDR3, as DNA: TGTGCCAGCAGATATTCGGGGACCGGGGAGCTGTTTTTT.

The J gene is TRBJ2-5, the V gene TRBV7-9; the match to TRBD2 covers 12 bases. The V gene end was trimmed by 7 bases and the J gene end by 5 bases; junction bases not matched to a gene: 8. CDR1 and CDR2 from the germline V gene are SEHNR and FQNEAQ (reference sequence). The CDR3 is 15 amino acids. The CDR3 DNA reads TGTGCCAGCACCTCGACTAGCGGGGGACGGGAGACCCAGTACTTC. This sequence encodes CASTSTSGGRETQYF.

The rearrangement links TRBV30 to TRBJ2-7; 7 bases are a match to TRBD1. The CDR3 totals 15 residues. With V trimmed by 1 base and J by 3 bases, 9 bases remained unmatched. Germline CDR1 GTSNPN, CDR2 SVGIG (reference sequence). CDR3 nucleotides: TGTGCCTGGAGTGCACAGGGGTCTACACTCTACGAGCAGTACTTC. Its protein is CAWSAQGSTLYEQYF. Combining the CDR3 with reference TRBV30 and TRBJ2-7 gives the whole variable domain SQTIHQWPATLVQPVGSPLSLECTVEGTSNPNLYWYRQAAGRGLQLLFYSVGIGQISSEVPQNLSASRPQDRQFILSSKKLLLSDSGFYLCAWSAQGSTLYEQYFGPGTRLTVT.

This rearrangement joins TRBV27 to TRBJ2-7, with D perhaps matching TRBD1 (6 bases). V lost 4 bases and J 3 bases, leaving 10 bases between the germline ends. Germline V gene sequence: CDR1 MNHEY, CDR2 SMNVEV (reference sequence). This CDR3 is built from 13 residues. CDR3 nucleotides: TGTGCCAGCAGTTCGAGGGGGATCTACGAGCAGTACTTC. Translation: CASSSRGIYEQYF.

V usage is TRBV29-1 and J usage is TRBJ1-1; TRBD1 aligns across 9 bases. Germline V CDR1 and CDR2: SQVTM, ANQGSEA. This CDR3 is built from 15 residues. J was trimmed by 10 bases and V by 6 bases; bases with no gene match: 18. CDR3 nucleotide sequence: TGCAGCGTGACGGCGTCCGGGACAGGGAAGGGAGGAGCTTTCTTT. Residues: CSVTASGTGKGGAFF.

The chain combines TRBV18 with TRBJ1-5; D remains unclear. V was shortened by 1 base and J by 2 bases, with 9 bases between the two germline ends. The V gene's germline CDR1 is KGHSH and CDR2 LQKENI. The CDR3 spans 15 residues. CDR3: CASSPRPEGNQPQHF. CDR3 in DNA: TGTGCCAGCTCACCACGACCCGAGGGCAATCAGCCCCAGCATTTT.

The chain joins TRBV9 to TRBJ1-1; tentatively, D is TRBD1 (6 bases). Germline lookup yields CDR1 SGDLS and CDR2 YYNGEE. CDR3 length equals 14 residues. Trimming cost V 3 bases and J 6 bases, with 15 bases left between them. The CDR3 sequence: CASSATTGSPEAFF. The CDR3 bases are TGTGCCAGCAGCGCTACAACAGGGAGTCCTGAAGCTTTCTTT.

The gene calls are TRBV15 and TRBJ2-7; tentative D call: TRBD1 (5 bases). This CDR3 is 14 amino acids long. Germline loops: CDR1 LNHNV, CDR2 YYDKDF (reference sequence). Deletions cut 5 bases from V and 0 bases from J, with 11 bases between. CDR3 coding DNA: TGTGCCACCAGCGTAGCCAGGGTCTCCTACGAGCAGTACTTC. It yields the protein CATSVARVSYEQYF. Using reference TRBV15 and TRBJ2-7 for the parts outside the CDR3, the full variable domain is DAMVIQNPRYQVTQFGKPVTLSCSQTLNHNVMYWYQQKSSQAPKLLFHYYDKDFNNEADTPDNFQSRRPNTSFCFLDIRSPGLGDTAMYLCATSVARVSYEQYFGPGTRLTVT.